A selection of T cell receptor beta chains follows, all from one sample in a study of regulatory T cells in long-lasting Graves disease. MiXCR, applied by TCRdb to the multiplex PCR reads, yields one record per CDR3 protein. The sample has about 440,000 distinct CDR3 sequences, 16% seen once. These sequences were also reported in another study, on T cells in Graves' hyperthyroidism and ophthalmopathy.

Sample: peripheral blood mononuclear cells (PBMCs), taken at new diagnosis, from a patient treated with antithyroid drugs. The receptor source for this set is a woman in her late teens or twenties with Graves disease. The CDR3 runs from the conserved cysteine through the conserved F or W. D genes are given only for firm matches. Expanded clones are given a class, and other clones once, few, many or no size at all.

d_call,j_call,v_call,clone_size,cdr3_nt,cdr3_aa
.,TRBJ2-2,TRBV3-1,.,TGTGCCAGCAGCCAAGGGCTAGCGACCAACACCGGGGAGCTGTTTTTT,CASSQGLATNTGELFF
TRBD2,TRBJ2-1,TRBV12-3/TRBV12-4,.,TGTGCCAGCAGTTTAGTCCTAGCGGGAAGCTCCTACAATGAGCAGTTCTTC,CASSLVLAGSSYNEQFF
.,TRBJ1-2,TRBV14,many,TGTGCCAGCAGCCGCTGGAGTAGCGGCTACACCTTC,CASSRWSSGYTF
TRBD1,TRBJ2-3,TRBV28,many,TGTGCCAGCAGCCAAAACAGGGGGAGCACAGATACGCAGTATTTT,CASSQNRGSTDTQYF
TRBD2,TRBJ2-2,TRBV24-1,once,TGTGCCACCAGTGGGGTACTAGCGGGAGACACCGGGGAGCTGTTTTTT,CATSGVLAGDTGELFF
.,TRBJ2-6,TRBV5-1,.,TGCGCCAGCAGCCTAGGGACGGGAGACTCTGGGGCCAACGTCCTGACTTTC,CASSLGTGDSGANVLTF
TRBD2,TRBJ2-5,TRBV19,.,TGTGCCAGTACCCCAGCGGGACAAGAGACCCAGTACTTC,CASTPAGQETQYF
TRBD1,TRBJ1-6,TRBV28,few,TGTGCCAGCAGTTTATGGAGGGGACAGGGTTCGGGATCACCCCTCCACTTT,CASSLWRGQGSGSPLHF
.,TRBJ1-3,TRBV20-1,few,TGCAGTGCTAGAGGTCCCCGCCGGGATCCTGGAAACACCATATATTTT,CSARGPRRDPGNTIYF
TRBD1,TRBJ1-1,TRBV7-2,.,TGTGCCAGCAGCTTTTTTAGACAGGGGGGCACTGAAGCTTTCTTT,CASSFFRQGGTEAFF
.,TRBJ2-1,TRBV5-4,few,TGTGCCAGCAGCTTGCTTGTGGGTTCCTACAATGAGCAGTTCTTC,CASSLLVGSYNEQFF
.,TRBJ2-3,TRBV29-1,.,TGCAGCGTTGATCTGGAGGGGCAGTATTTT,CSVDLEGQYF
.,TRBJ2-1,TRBV19,.,TGTGCCAGTAGACTCAGCGAGAGCTCCTACAATGAGCAGTTCTTC,CASRLSESSYNEQFF
.,TRBJ2-5,TRBV2,many,TGTGCCAGCAGTGAATCCGGGTTAAAGGAGACCCAGTACTTC,CASSESGLKETQYF
.,TRBJ1-1,TRBV5-1,many,TGCGCCAGCAACCAAGACAGGACCGAAGCTTTCTTT,CASNQDRTEAFF
.,TRBJ1-2,TRBV2,many,TGTGCCAGCATTATGGAGCAGAAATCTATGTTTGGCTACACCTTC,CASIMEQKSMFGYTF